The 8 T cell receptor beta chains in this list originate from one sample, sequenced in a study of cytotoxic CD8 clonotypes in ibrutinib-treated CLL. Produced via immunoSEQ multiplex PCR; TCRdb's table is partial and in-frame only. The sample carries around 310,000 clones, approximately 80% recorded once. Sample: PBMCs, taken before ibrutinib treatment. The origin of the receptors is a human donor with chronic lymphocytic leukemia.

V and J are TRBV10-1 and TRBJ2-7, with 12 bases identical to TRBD1. After removal of 1 base from V and 4 bases from J, the junction contained 2 bases not matched to a gene. Looked up from germline, CDR1 is WNHNN and CDR2 is SYGVQD (reference sequence). There are 15 residues in the CDR3. The CDR3 loop is CASSEWDRGRYEQYF. The CDR3 bases are TGCGCCAGCAGTGAGTGGGACAGGGGGCGATACGAGCAGTACTTC.

The CDR3 bases are TGCGCCAGCAGCTCTGGACTAGCGGACTACCTTTACAATGAGCAGTTCTTC. Residues: CASSSGLADYLYNEQFF. The chain joins TRBV5-1 to TRBJ2-1; 10 bases are shared with TRBD2. V lost 3 bases and J lost 4; bases outside the gene matches: 10. Per the germline V gene, CDR1 is SGHRS and CDR2 is YFSETQ. The CDR3 sequence is 17 residues long.

The gene calls are TRBV2 and TRBJ2-7, with D possibly TRBD1 on 5 matching bases. From germline, CDR1 is SNHLY and CDR2 FYNNEI. This CDR3 has 14 residues. The germline V and J ends were trimmed by 4 bases and 6 bases, with 16 bases remaining between them. The CDR3 loop is CASSVVLGLLEQYF. The CDR3, as DNA: TGTGCCAGCAGTGTTGTCCTGGGGCTACTCGAGCAGTACTTC.

The V and J genes are TRBV11-2 and TRBJ2-3; 12 bases agree with TRBD1. V lost 2 bases and J lost 1; bases outside the gene matches: 7. The CDR3 runs 18 residues. Per the germline V gene, CDR1 is SGHAT and CDR2 is FQNNGV. The CDR3: CASSLRGTGGWGTDTQYF. The DNA for the CDR3 is TGTGCCAGCAGCTTAAGAGGGACAGGGGGCTGGGGCACAGATACGCAGTATTTT. Full variable domain (outside the CDR3, taken from reference TRBV11-2 and TRBJ2-3): EAGVAQSPRYKIIEKRQSVAFWCNPISGHATLYWYQQILGQGPKLLIQFQNNGVVDDSQLPKDRFSAERLKGVDSTLKIQPAKLEDSAVYLCASSLRGTGGWGTDTQYFGPGTRLTVL.

The chain has TRBV6-6 and TRBJ2-3; 9 bases fit TRBD1. Trimming cost V 4 bases and J 1 base; bases outside gene matches: 3. The CDR3 extends over 15 amino acids. The germline V gene has CDR1 MNHNY and CDR2 SVGAGI (reference sequence). The CDR3 sequence is CASSSRDRGTDTQYF. CDR3 nucleotide sequence: TGTGCCAGCAGTTCCCGGGACAGGGGCACAGATACGCAGTATTTT.

This clone was found a few times. The chain uses TRBV9 and TRBJ2-2, with TRBD2 matching 13 bases. Germline V gene sequence: CDR1 SGDLS, CDR2 YYNGEE. Trimming removed 8 bases from V and 4 bases from J; junction bases left unmatched: 8. This CDR3 spans 16 amino acids. The CDR3 region is CARKTSGRTSTGELFF. The CDR3, as DNA: TGTGCCAGGAAGACTAGCGGGAGGACTTCCACCGGGGAGCTGTTTTTT.

J is TRBJ1-1 and V is TRBV28, with no clear D. Between the trimmed V and J ends, which lost 2 bases and 1 base, there was a span of 8 bases. Per the germline V gene, CDR1 is MDHEN and CDR2 is SYDVKM. CDR3 size: 14 residues. CDR3 residues: CASSLIQQNTEAFF. The CDR3 region has the DNA TGTGCCAGCAGTTTAATCCAGCAGAACACTGAAGCTTTCTTT.

There are a few counts of this clone. The chain recombines TRBV14 with TRBJ2-7, with 9 positions matching TRBD1. V was pared by 4 bases and J by 5 bases, with 12 bases of the junction left unmatched. The CDR3 is made up of 16 amino acids. The germline gives CDR1 SGHDN, CDR2 FVKESK. CDR3: CASSRRVTGGLDEQYF. CDR3 nucleotides: TGTGCCAGCAGCCGCCGCGTGACAGGGGGACTCGACGAGCAGTACTTC.